These 20 T cell receptor beta chains originate from one sample sequenced in a study of T cells in localized non-small cell lung cancer. Only in-frame clones appear in the TCRdb table, and some are missing; sequencing was by immunoSEQ multiplex PCR. The sample carries approximately 29,000 clones, roughly 86% recorded once. Material: peripheral blood, obtained before any cancer treatment. The receptors were gathered from a male donor aged 60 or over with stage I lung adenocarcinoma.

This chain joins TRBV21-1 and TRBJ2-4; TRBD1, the table's D call, was not compared with the DNA. TRBV21-1 is termed a pseudogene. This CDR3 contains 16 residues. CDR3 protein: CASSKKSDRGQNIQYF. CDR3 DNA sequence: TGTGCCAGCAGCAAAAAAAGTGACAGGGGCCAAAACATTCAGTACTTC.

The genes are TRBV18 and TRBJ1-3; TRBD1 might be the D (6 bases). The CDR3 extends over 14 amino acids. The germline V gene encodes CDR1 KGHSH and CDR2 LQKENI. Trimming left V 8 bases short and J 4 bases short, with 15 bases between. The chain's CDR3 is CASATGLPGNTIYF. In DNA form, the CDR3 reads TGTGCCAGCGCCACAGGGCTCCCCGGAAACACCATATATTTT.

The rearrangement links TRBV2 to TRBJ2-1, with D perhaps matching TRBD2 (6 bases). Germline loops: CDR1 SNHLY, CDR2 FYNNEI. V lost 4 bases and J lost 5, with 9 bases in between. This CDR3 comprises 13 residues. The CDR3 loop is CASSVAVNNEQFF. CDR3 DNA sequence: TGTGCCAGCAGTGTAGCGGTGAACAATGAGCAGTTCTTC. The whole variable domain, remainder taken from reference TRBV2 and TRBJ2-1, is EPEVTQTPSHQVTQMGQEVILRCVPISNHLYFYWYRQILGQKVEFLVSFYNNEISEKSEIFDDQFSVERPDGSNFTLKIRSTKLEDSAMYFCASSVAVNNEQFFGPGTRLTVL.

The chain links TRBV19 to TRBJ1-5, with D unresolved. The germline V and J ends were trimmed by 1 base and 0 bases, with 1 base remaining between them. The CDR3 consists of 13 residues. The germline V gene has CDR1 LNHDA and CDR2 SQIVND (reference sequence). CDR3 protein: CASSIASNQPQHF. As DNA, the CDR3 is TGTGCCAGTAGTATAGCTAGCAATCAGCCCCAGCATTTT. The whole variable domain, remainder taken from reference TRBV19 and TRBJ1-5, is DGGITQSPKYLFRKEGQNVTLSCEQNLNHDAMYWYRQDPGQGLRLIYYSQIVNDFQKGDIAEGYSVSREKKESFPLTVTSAQKNPTAFYLCASSIASNQPQHFGDGTRLSIL.

V and J are TRBV6-5 and TRBJ1-1, with no clear D. Germline assignment: CDR1 MNHEY and CDR2 SVGAGI. This CDR3 region has 14 residues. V gave up 5 bases and J gave up 1 base, with 11 bases separating them. The DNA for the CDR3 is TGTGCCAGCAGTCCGAGGACGGGGAACACTGAAGCTTTCTTT. This gives the protein CASSPRTGNTEAFF.

The chain joins TRBV7-2 to TRBJ2-5; 9 nucleotides agree with TRBD2. J was trimmed by 5 bases and V by 4 bases; bases with no gene match: 11. The germline V gene has CDR1 SGHTA and CDR2 FQGNSA. CDR3 size: 16 residues. CDR3 DNA: TGTGCCAGCAGCTCACCCTCGGGACTAGCTATCGAGACCCAGTACTTC. Its translation is CASSSPSGLAIETQYF.

This chain uses TRBV6-5 with TRBJ2-7; 10 bases agree with TRBD1. The CDR3 covers 14 residues. Unmatched junction bases numbered 13, after V lost 6 bases and J lost 11 bases. Per germline, CDR1 MNHEY and CDR2 SVGAGI. DNA of the CDR3: TGTGCCAGCAGCATCACCGGGACAGGGGAGGAGAAGTACTTC. Translation gives CASSITGTGEEKYF.

The chain couples TRBV5-1 to TRBJ1-5, with 7 bases matching TRBD1. CDR1 and CDR2 (germline): SGHRS, YFSETQ. The CDR3 consists of 15 residues. V dropped 1 base and J dropped 0; count of bases not matched to a gene: 1. The CDR3 reads CASSLTGDSNQPQHF. The CDR3 DNA sequence: TGCGCCAGCAGCTTGACAGGGGATAGCAATCAGCCCCAGCATTTT.

The chain employs TRBV9 and TRBJ2-1; 12 bases map to TRBD2. Germline CDR1 reads SGDLS; CDR2 reads YYNGEE. Unmatched junction bases numbered 4, after V lost 2 bases and J lost 4 bases. The CDR3 totals 16 residues. CDR3 nucleotide sequence: TGTGCCAGCAGCGTTTCTAGCGGGGGGGCTTACAATGAGCAGTTCTTC. This encodes CASSVSSGGAYNEQFF. The whole variable domain, remainder taken from reference TRBV9 and TRBJ2-1, is DSGVTQTPKHLITATGQRVTLRCSPRSGDLSVYWYQQSLDQGLQFLIQYYNGEERAKGNILERFSAQQFPDLHSELNLSSLELGDSALYFCASSVSSGGAYNEQFFGPGTRLTVL.

The chain recombines TRBV6-6 with TRBJ2-1; 7 bases align to TRBD2. V gave up 6 bases and J gave up 0 bases; unmatched junction bases: 8. The CDR3 consists of 16 residues. Germline V gene sequence: CDR1 MNHNY, CDR2 SVGAGI (reference sequence). The chain's CDR3 is CASRPHGGSSYNEQFF. The CDR3 DNA sequence: TGTGCCAGCAGGCCTCACGGGGGGAGCTCCTACAATGAGCAGTTCTTC.

The chain links TRBV6-6 to TRBJ1-1, with D possibly being TRBD1 (6 bases). V was clipped by 6 bases and J by 7 bases, with 9 bases between them. The germline CDR1 and CDR2 sequences are MNHNY and SVGAGI (reference sequence). This CDR3 is built from 11 residues. CDR3 DNA sequence: TGTGCCAGCAGGGGACACGATGAAGCTTTCTTT. Amino acids: CASRGHDEAFF.

The chain uses TRBV30 and TRBJ1-4, with D unresolved. Trimming removed 2 bases from V and 7 bases from J, with 14 bases in between. The CDR3 runs to 14 residues. Germline V CDR1 and CDR2: GTSNPN, SVGIG (reference sequence). This CDR3 reads CAWSSPSGSEKLFF. For the CDR3, the DNA is TGTGCCTGGAGTTCACCCTCAGGTAGTGAAAAACTGTTTTTT.

The chain carries TRBV9 and TRBJ2-3; no clear D. With 0 bases removed from V and 5 bases from J, the gap between germline ends came to 4 bases. Germline V gives CDR1 SGDLS, CDR2 YYNGEE. This CDR3 contains 12 residues. CDR3 loop: CASSVVEDTQYF. CDR3 DNA: TGTGCCAGCAGCGTAGTCGAAGATACGCAGTATTTT.

The J gene is TRBJ2-1, the V gene TRBV7-2; TRBD1 might be the D (6 bases). Germline-derived CDR1 and CDR2 are SGHTA and FQGNSA. The CDR3 spans 14 residues. V lost 4 bases to trimming and J lost 8 bases, with 15 bases between them. For the CDR3, the DNA is TGTGCCAGCAGCTCCGGACAGCACGGCGATGAGCAGTTCTTC. Amino acid sequence: CASSSGQHGDEQFF.

The J gene is TRBJ2-1, the V gene TRBV7-8, with D unresolved. The CDR3 is 11 residues long. Germline CDR1 SGHVS, CDR2 FQNEAQ. V lost 5 bases to trimming and J lost 6 bases, with 5 bases between them. CDR3 DNA: TGTGCCAGCAGCGCATTCAATGAGCAGTTCTTC. Encoded protein: CASSAFNEQFF.

CDR3 nucleotides: TGTGCCAGCAGCCAGGACAGGGTACGCAATGAGCAGTTCTTC. Translating it yields CASSQDRVRNEQFF. The chain employs TRBV13 and TRBJ2-1, with 8 bases that match TRBD1. The germline CDR1 and CDR2 sequences are PRHDT and FYEKMQ (reference sequence). The CDR3 loop spans 14 amino acids. J was trimmed by 6 bases and V by 5 bases; bases with no gene match: 6.

The DNA of the CDR3 is TGTGCCAGCAGTTTAGTTGAGACAGGGGGGTACGAGCAGTACTTC. Protein sequence: CASSLVETGGYEQYF. The chain joins TRBV28 to TRBJ2-7; 9 bases are shared with TRBD1. The CDR3 contains 15 residues. V gave up 2 bases and J gave up 4 bases; unmatched junction bases: 6. CDR1 and CDR2 (germline): MDHEN, SYDVKM.

J is TRBJ2-3 and V is TRBV6-1, with 13 positions matching TRBD2. CDR3 size: 15 residues. The germline V gene encodes CDR1 MNHNS and CDR2 SASEGT. Trimming removed 6 bases from V and 4 bases from J; junction bases left unmatched: 4. CDR3 in amino acids: CASRPGLAGPDTQYF. The DNA of the CDR3 is TGTGCCAGCAGGCCGGGACTAGCGGGGCCAGATACGCAGTATTTT.

The CDR3 DNA reads TGTGCCAGCAGTTCACGGGGGGACGGCAATCAGCCCCAGCATTTT. Encoded protein: CASSSRGDGNQPQHF. The genes are TRBV6-6 and TRBJ1-5, with D maybe TRBD1 (5 bases). Per the germline V gene, CDR1 is MNHNY and CDR2 is SVGAGI (reference sequence). This CDR3 has 15 residues. V was pared by 4 bases and J by 2 bases, with 12 bases between.

This chain uses TRBV29-1 with TRBJ2-7; maybe TRBD2 (7 bases). Germline CDR1 SQVTM, CDR2 ANQGSEA. This CDR3 has 11 amino acids. Trimming stripped 4 bases from V and 9 bases from J, with 13 bases between. CDR3 residues: CSVGGGVVQYF. CDR3 nucleotide sequence: TGCAGCGTTGGGGGGGGCGTTGTGCAGTACTTC.